The present T cell receptor beta chain was sequenced within a study of type 1 regulatory T cells. About the study: T-allo10 is an in vitro-generated, Tr1-enriched CD4 T cell product specific for alloantigen. Study-wide points: Compared with non-type 1 regulatory T cells, type 1 regulatory T cells showed a more restricted TCR repertoire.

On this clonotype: Its specificity is unknown.

MiXCR, applied by TCRdb to the reads, yields one record per CDR3 protein. The sample lists just under 65,000 distinct CDR3 sequences, around 49% occurring once. The CDR3 consists of 14 residues. The germline CDR1 and CDR2 sequences are DFQATT and SNEGSKA (reference sequence). Trimming took 4 bases from V and 5 from J; bases not matched to a gene: 5. The chain has TRBV20-1 and TRBJ2-3; the match to TRBD2 covers 11 bases. The specimen sequenced was cultured non-Tr1 T cells, either the whole culture or a sorted T cell fraction (not recorded which). The receptor was derived from a human donor in good health. Written as DNA, the CDR3 is TGCAGTGCTACGGGACTAGCGGAAATAGATACGCAGTATTTT. Translated: CSATGLAEIDTQYF.